The 29 T cell receptor beta chains presented below share a single source sample, sequenced in a study of PD-L1 blockade in urothelial cancer. TCRdb's copy holds only in-frame clones and misses some; the assay was immunoSEQ multiplex PCR. Altogether roughly 90,000 clones are present, more than 90% being singletons, with the ten largest covering 7.5% to 10%. Sequenced material: PBMCs, taken around atezolizumab (anti-PD-L1) treatment. These receptors originate from a man between 60 and 75 years old with urothelial cancer.

J is TRBJ2-3 and V is TRBV7-9; 9 nucleotides match TRBD2. Germline V gene lookup returns CDR1 SEHNR and CDR2 FQNEAQ (reference sequence). The CDR3 is made up of 18 amino acids. V shed 4 bases, J shed 4 bases, and the junction held 15 bases outside the gene matches. The CDR3 DNA sequence: TGTGCCAGCAGCTCCCCCCCATGGGGCGGGAGGGCTGCAGATACGCAGTATTTT. This sequence encodes CASSSPPWGGRAADTQYF. Using reference TRBV7-9 and TRBJ2-3 for the parts outside the CDR3, the full variable domain is DTGVSQNPRHKITKRGQNVTFRCDPISEHNRLYWYRQTLGQGPEFLTYFQNEAQLEKSRLLSDRFSAERPKGSFSTLEIQRTEQGDSAMYLCASSSPPWGGRAADTQYFGPGTRLTVL.

The CDR3 region is CASSVGQDTDTQYF. For the CDR3, the DNA is TGTGCCAGCAGCGTAGGACAGGACACAGATACGCAGTATTTT. The chain carries TRBV9 and TRBJ2-3; perhaps TRBD1 as D (6 bases). In germline, CDR1 is SGDLS, CDR2 YYNGEE. Trimming stripped 0 bases from V and 2 bases from J, with 7 bases between. There are 14 residues in the CDR3.

This clone has a handful of counts. The chain is built from TRBV5-6 and TRBJ2-7; TRBD1 aligns across 9 bases. Germline CDR1 reads SGHDT; CDR2 reads YYEEEE. J lost 2 bases, V lost 4 bases, and 16 bases had no gene match. CDR3 length: 18 amino acids. CDR3 protein: CASSRARTGALWPYEQYF. The CDR3 bases are TGTGCCAGCAGCCGGGCCCGGACAGGGGCCCTATGGCCCTACGAGCAGTACTTC.

The sample holds a few counts of this clone. The V and J genes are TRBV10-1 and TRBJ2-1, with D unclear. Germline lookup yields CDR1 WNHNN and CDR2 SYGVQD (reference sequence). This CDR3 has 12 amino acids. Trimming stripped 0 bases from V and 10 bases from J, with 7 bases between. The CDR3 DNA is TGCGCCAGCAGTGAGTCGACGAGGGAGCAGTTCTTC. It yields the protein CASSESTREQFF.

This rearrangement joins TRBV30 to TRBJ1-2; weak D call: TRBD1 (6 bases). The CDR3 consists of 15 residues. Germline V gene lookup returns CDR1 GTSNPN and CDR2 SVGIG (reference sequence). V lost 3 bases to trimming and J lost 7 bases, with 21 bases between them. In DNA form, the CDR3 reads TGTGCCTGGAGCGGAGGGGGGGGGCCCGGATGTGGCTACACCTTC. Protein sequence: CAWSGGGGPGCGYTF.

The chain uses TRBV15 and TRBJ2-1, with D perhaps matching TRBD2 (6 bases). The CDR3 length is 17 residues. The V and J ends lost 1 base and 3 bases respectively, with 16 bases between them. Germline V CDR1 and CDR2: LNHNV, YYDKDF (reference sequence). This CDR3 is CATSRGVGRGNYNEQFF. The CDR3 bases are TGTGCCACCAGCAGAGGGGTGGGGCGGGGTAACTACAATGAGCAGTTCTTC.

The chain has TRBV7-9 and TRBJ2-3, with 7 bases matching TRBD2. The CDR3 spans 15 residues. The germline V gene has CDR1 SEHNR and CDR2 FQNEAQ (reference sequence). After removal of 1 base from V and 1 base from J, the junction contained 2 bases not matched to a gene. The CDR3 region has the DNA TGTGCCAGCAGCTTAGAGCGGGGCCGCACAGATACGCAGTATTTT. Translated: CASSLERGRTDTQYF.

This clone appeared once. The CDR3 DNA sequence: TGCGCCAGCAGCTTGGTGGGACTAGCGGGGGGGCGAGACACCGGGGAGCTGTTTTTT. Amino acid sequence: CASSLVGLAGGRDTGELFF. The chain has TRBV5-1 and TRBJ2-2, with TRBD2 matching 16 bases. Trimming took 0 bases from V and 3 from J; bases not matched to a gene: 5. CDR3 length equals 19 residues. In germline, CDR1 is SGHRS, CDR2 YFSETQ.

The chain is built from TRBV7-8 and TRBJ2-5; D possibly corresponds to TRBD1 (6 bases). Trimming stripped 5 bases from V and 7 bases from J, with 17 bases between. Germline CDR1 reads SGHVS; CDR2 reads FQNEAQ. The CDR3 runs 14 residues. The CDR3 nucleotides are TGTGCCAGCAGCCTACAGGGAGTCCAGGGGACCCAGTACTTC. It yields the protein CASSLQGVQGTQYF.

V usage is TRBV11-2 and J usage is TRBJ1-1, with unresolved D. Per the germline V gene, CDR1 is SGHAT and CDR2 is FQNNGV. V lost 4 bases to trimming and J lost 4 bases, with 10 bases between them. The CDR3 spans 13 residues. The CDR3 nucleotides read TGTGCCAGCAGCTCCCGGCGGCTCACTGAAGCTTTCTTT. Translating it yields CASSSRRLTEAFF.

This chain links TRBV13 with TRBJ1-2; 8 bases are a match to TRBD1. Germline assignment: CDR1 PRHDT and CDR2 FYEKMQ (reference sequence). The V and J ends lost 5 bases and 12 bases, in that order; junction bases with no gene match: 8. The CDR3 has 12 amino acids. In DNA form, the CDR3 reads TGTGCCAGCAGCACGCGGACAGGGCCCCACACCTTC. Protein product: CASSTRTGPHTF.

V and J are TRBV6-6 and TRBJ2-2; D may be TRBD1 (6 bases). The germline V and J ends were trimmed by 6 bases and 1 base, with 9 bases remaining between them. CDR3 length equals 14 residues. Germline CDR1 is MNHNY and CDR2 is SVGAGI (reference sequence). CDR3 bases: TGTGCCAGCAGCGGACAGCTGAACACCGGGGAGCTGTTTTTT. It specifies CASSGQLNTGELFF.

The gene calls are TRBV18 and TRBJ2-1; the match to TRBD1 covers 8 bases. Germline values: CDR1 KGHSH, CDR2 LQKENI. V gave up 4 bases and J gave up 3 bases; unmatched junction bases: 5. The CDR3 loop spans 15 amino acids. The CDR3 sequence is CASSLRTGLYNEQFF. CDR3 nucleotides: TGTGCCAGCTCACTCCGGACAGGGCTCTACAATGAGCAGTTCTTC.

V and J are TRBV30 and TRBJ1-3; D unclear. Germline V gene sequence: CDR1 GTSNPN, CDR2 SVGIG (reference sequence). This CDR3 is 14 amino acids long. V lost 4 bases and J 3 bases, leaving 13 bases between the germline ends. This CDR3 reads CAWNPPGFGNTIYF. Here the CDR3 DNA reads TGTGCCTGGAACCCTCCAGGTTTTGGAAACACCATATATTTT.

The rearrangement links TRBV29-1 to TRBJ2-5, with 8 bases that match TRBD2. The CDR3 extends over 13 amino acids. J lost 4 bases, V lost 5 bases, and 6 bases had no gene match. Germline loops: CDR1 SQVTM, CDR2 ANQGSEA. The CDR3 loop reads CSVSSGGVETQYF. CDR3 nucleotides: TGCAGCGTTTCAAGCGGGGGTGTAGAGACCCAGTACTTC.

The chain has TRBV2 and TRBJ1-1; D is perhaps TRBD1 (5 bases). Germline assignment: CDR1 SNHLY and CDR2 FYNNEI. The V and J ends lost 0 bases and 5 bases respectively, with 16 bases between them. CDR3 size: 16 residues. CDR3 residues: CASSEAWPGRETEAFF. The CDR3 nucleotides read TGTGCCAGCAGTGAAGCCTGGCCAGGGAGGGAAACTGAAGCTTTCTTT.

V is TRBV2 and J is TRBJ2-7; D unclear. The CDR3 is 15 residues long. Trimming stripped 7 bases from V and 1 base from J, with 17 bases between. Germline V gene data show CDR1 as SNHLY and CDR2 as FYNNEI. The CDR3 DNA reads TGTGCCAGCACCGTATCTGTATATAATTCCTACGAGCAGTACTTC. Translating it yields CASTVSVYNSYEQYF.

The chain couples TRBV7-2 to TRBJ2-1; 13 bases fit TRBD2. V trimming: 7 bases; J trimming: 5 bases; junction bases outside the gene matches: 8. The CDR3 totals 16 residues. Germline V lookup: CDR1 SGHTA, CDR2 FQGNSA. The CDR3 loop reads CASTRTSGRYNNEQFF. The CDR3 DNA reads TGTGCCAGCACCCGGACTAGCGGGAGATATAACAATGAGCAGTTCTTC.

The V and J genes are TRBV9 and TRBJ2-2; D is uncertain. V lost 0 bases, J lost 7 bases, and 4 bases lay in between. Germline V CDR1 and CDR2: SGDLS, YYNGEE. This CDR3 region has 12 residues. CDR3 amino acids: CASSVVIGELFF. CDR3 DNA: TGTGCCAGCAGCGTAGTTATCGGGGAGCTGTTTTTT.

The sample holds one count of this clone. V and J are TRBV29-1 and TRBJ2-1; 12 positions agree with TRBD2. The CDR3 spans 16 residues. The V gene's germline CDR1 is SQVTM and CDR2 ANQGSEA. V dropped 8 bases and J dropped 6; count of bases not matched to a gene: 14. CDR3 in amino acids: CSTRWGRTSGTNEQFF. The CDR3 DNA reads as TGCAGCACAAGATGGGGGAGGACTAGCGGGACCAATGAGCAGTTCTTC.

There are a few counts of this clone. The chain has TRBV28 and TRBJ1-2, with D unresolved. CDR1 is MDHEN and CDR2 is SYDVKM in the germline V gene. V was trimmed by 3 bases and J by 6 bases, leaving 8 bases between them. The CDR3 runs 12 residues. The CDR3 nucleotides read TGTGCCAGCAGTTTCTCCCAGGATGGCTACACCTTC. Its protein is CASSFSQDGYTF.

This clone was recorded once. The chain links TRBV6-1 to TRBJ1-2; 9 bases map to TRBD1. The CDR3 spans 15 residues. J was trimmed by 2 bases and V by 3 bases; bases with no gene match: 4. Germline V lookup: CDR1 MNHNS, CDR2 SASEGT. CDR3 protein: CASSEEGQGNYGYTF. As DNA, the CDR3 is TGTGCCAGCAGTGAGGAGGGACAGGGAAACTATGGCTACACCTTC.

This chain links TRBV7-2 with TRBJ2-5; the D gene is possibly TRBD2 (7 bases). This CDR3 spans 15 amino acids. Germline assignment: CDR1 SGHTA and CDR2 FQGNSA. V lost 3 bases and J 5 bases, leaving 16 bases between the germline ends. The CDR3 DNA sequence: TGTGCCAGCAGCTTCACAGGAGGGGGGGCGGAGACCCAGTACTTC. Translation: CASSFTGGGAETQYF.

CDR3 in DNA: TGTGCCAGCAGTGAGGGGGGAGGTCGTAATGAGCAGTTCTTC. Its protein is CASSEGGGRNEQFF. The chain carries TRBV2 and TRBJ2-1, with a possible D match to TRBD2 (6 bases). Looked up from germline, CDR1 is SNHLY and CDR2 is FYNNEI. V lost 3 bases, J lost 7 bases, and 13 bases lay in between. This CDR3 is built from 14 residues.

The chain links TRBV11-2 to TRBJ2-1, with TRBD2 identical over 8 bases. This CDR3 contains 14 residues. Losses at the gene ends were 4 bases for V and 6 bases for J; bases not matched to a gene: 5. CDR1 SGHAT and CDR2 FQNNGV come from the germline V gene. The CDR3 DNA follows: TGTGCCAGCAGCTCCAGCGGGAGTAGCAATGAGCAGTTCTTC. Its translation: CASSSSGSSNEQFF.

The CDR3 protein is CASSLGRGDEQYF. CDR3 bases: TGTGCCAGCAGCTTAGGCCGGGGGGACGAGCAGTACTTC. The chain joins TRBV7-2 to TRBJ2-7; TRBD2 aligns across 7 bases. V dropped 1 base and J dropped 5; count of bases not matched to a gene: 2. This CDR3 is built from 13 residues. Per the germline V gene, CDR1 is SGHTA and CDR2 is FQGNSA.

This sequence joins TRBV9 and TRBJ1-3, with 8 bases identical to TRBD1. V lost 1 base and J lost 4; bases outside the gene matches: 10. Germline V lookup: CDR1 SGDLS, CDR2 YYNGEE. There are 17 residues in the CDR3. Here the CDR3 DNA reads TGTGCCAGCAGCGTAAATCAGGGGGCCGTGACGGGAAACACCATATATTTT. This encodes CASSVNQGAVTGNTIYF.

This chain links TRBV5-1 with TRBJ2-5, with 10 bases lining up with TRBD2. This CDR3 region has 15 residues. With V trimmed by 2 bases and J by 6 bases, 7 bases remained unmatched. Germline lookup yields CDR1 SGHRS and CDR2 YFSETQ. The CDR3 loop is CASSFPSGSTQTQYF. The CDR3 nucleotides are TGCGCCAGCAGCTTCCCTAGCGGGAGCACGCAGACCCAGTACTTC.

The J gene is TRBJ2-3, the V gene TRBV25-1, with 8 bases identical to TRBD1. The length of the CDR3 is 15 residues. V trimming: 3 bases; J trimming: 4 bases; junction bases outside the gene matches: 6. The V gene's germline CDR1 is MGHDK and CDR2 SYGVNS. The CDR3 sequence is CASSDPDRDADTQYF. CDR3 coding DNA: TGTGCCAGCAGTGACCCGGACAGGGACGCAGATACGCAGTATTTT.